This T cell receptor (beta chain) was captured by sequencing in a study of blood T cell repertoires in COVID-19. Study-wide context: Spain, Italy and the United States supplied samples that represented acute and convalescent COVID-19. PBMCs, B-cell-depleted T cells, or T cells were the source of the cDNA or gDNA that made up the material.

In the original analysis: From reference gene primer amplification, estimates of nucleated cell counts were derived. The data were produced by immunoSEQ multiplex PCR, yet TCRdb's version contains in-frame clones alone and is incomplete. V and J calls and clone size are as listed in that table; D and trimming were resolved from the DNA. The repertoire holds about 72,000 clones, with over 75% as singletons. CDR3 size: 14 residues. Germline V CDR1 and CDR2: SNHLY, FYNNEI. V dropped 6 bases and J dropped 1 base, with 10 bases sitting between them. This chain links TRBV2 with TRBJ1-5, with D perhaps TRBD1 (5 bases). The receptor was isolated from a man aged 65 to 85 with active or convalescent COVID-19. The specimen was peripheral blood. CDR3 in amino acids: CASRQTVSNQPQHF. CDR3 nucleotide sequence: TGTGCCAGCAGGCAGACAGTAAGCAATCAGCCCCAGCATTTT.